These 7 T cell receptor beta chains were sequenced from one sample in a study of CD8 T cells in Susac syndrome. Reverse transcription of about 0.45 to 1 ug RNA was carried out with random hexamers. Using its own MiXCR run on the immunoSEQ multiplex PCR reads, TCRdb lists one record per CDR3 protein. Altogether about 210,000 distinct CDR3 sequences are present, 95% being singletons, with the ten largest covering 0.085% to 0.095%. The sequenced sample was CD4+ T cells from PBMCs. Receptor source: a human donor with multiple sclerosis.

This clonotype has just one count. V and J are TRBV30 and TRBJ1-1, with TRBD1 identical over 8 bases. V shed 5 bases and J 7 bases; nucleotides not matched to a gene: 15. The germline gives CDR1 GTSNPN, CDR2 SVGIG (reference sequence). CDR3 length equals 15 residues. CDR3 in DNA: TGTGCCTGGCACAGAATCAGGCAGGGGGCGAGTGAAGCTTTCTTT. Encoded protein: CAWHRIRQGASEAFF.

This clonotype has only one observation. The chain uses TRBV11-2 and TRBJ2-1; D possibly corresponds to TRBD2 (6 bases). V was pared by 5 bases and J by 7 bases, with 12 bases between. There are 13 residues in the CDR3. Germline CDR1 and CDR2: SGHAT and FQNNGV. CDR3 sequence reads: CASSPPRGNEQFF. The CDR3 DNA reads as TGTGCCAGCAGCCCCCCCCGGGGGAATGAGCAGTTCTTC.

V usage is TRBV30 and J usage is TRBJ2-2, with TRBD1 identical over 9 bases. The CDR3 consists of 15 residues. The V segment lost 5 bases and the J segment 0 bases; nucleotides outside the gene matches: 4. The germline gives CDR1 GTSNPN, CDR2 SVGIG (reference sequence). This CDR3 reads CAWGTGSPNTGELFF. In DNA form, the CDR3 reads TGTGCCTGGGGGACAGGGAGCCCGAACACCGGGGAGCTGTTTTTT. The entire variable domain, with the rest obtained from reference TRBV30 and TRBJ2-2, is as follows: SQTIHQWPATLVQPVGSPLSLECTVEGTSNPNLYWYRQAAGRGLQLLFYSVGIGQISSEVPQNLSASRPQDRQFILSSKKLLLSDSGFYLCAWGTGSPNTGELFFGEGSRLTVL.

The V call is TRBV7-9, the J call TRBJ1-2; D is perhaps TRBD1 (5 bases). V was shortened by 2 bases and J by 3 bases, with 10 bases between the two germline ends. This CDR3 is 14 amino acids long. CDR1 SEHNR and CDR2 FQNEAQ come from the germline V gene (reference sequence). CDR3 residues: CASSLQGVDYGYTF. CDR3 sequence (DNA): TGTGCCAGCAGCTTACAGGGTGTCGACTATGGCTACACCTTC.

This chain joins TRBV7-6 and TRBJ2-3; D is unclear. Germline-derived CDR1 and CDR2 are SGHVS and FNYEAQ. Trimming removed 1 base at V and 7 bases at J, with 12 bases between. This CDR3 is built from 14 residues. The CDR3 coding sequence is TGTGCCAGCAGCTTAGTGGGCCCAACTAATACGCAGTATTTT. It encodes CASSLVGPTNTQYF.

CDR3 coding DNA: TGTGCCAGCAGCCAAGAGAGGAGGAACACGGAGCAGTTCTTC. It codes for CASSQERRNTEQFF. The rearrangement joins TRBV3-1 to TRBJ2-1; tentative D call: TRBD2 (5 bases). This CDR3 has 14 amino acids. The V gene's germline CDR1 is LGHDT and CDR2 YNNKEL (reference sequence). V lost 0 bases and J lost 10, with 13 bases in between.

The genes are TRBV12-3 or TRBV12-4 and TRBJ1-2; possibly TRBD1 for D (5 bases). The CDR3 spans 14 residues. V was trimmed by 5 bases and J by 0 bases, leaving 10 bases between them. This CDR3 is CASSRGGANYGYTF. The CDR3 DNA sequence: TGTGCCAGCAGTCGCGGGGGAGCTAACTATGGCTACACCTTC.